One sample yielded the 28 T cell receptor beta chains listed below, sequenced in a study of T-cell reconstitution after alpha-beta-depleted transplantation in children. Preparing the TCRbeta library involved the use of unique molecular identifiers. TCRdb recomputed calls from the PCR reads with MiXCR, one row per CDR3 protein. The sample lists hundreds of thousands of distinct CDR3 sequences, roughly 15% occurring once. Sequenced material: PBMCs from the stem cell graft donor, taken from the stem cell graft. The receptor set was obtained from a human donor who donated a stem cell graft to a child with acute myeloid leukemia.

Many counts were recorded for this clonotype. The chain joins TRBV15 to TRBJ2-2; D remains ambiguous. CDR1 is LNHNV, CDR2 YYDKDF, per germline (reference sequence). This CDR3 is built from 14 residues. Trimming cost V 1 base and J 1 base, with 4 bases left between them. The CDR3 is CATSRVVNTGELFF. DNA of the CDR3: TGTGCCACCAGCAGAGTCGTGAACACCGGGGAGCTGTTTTTT.

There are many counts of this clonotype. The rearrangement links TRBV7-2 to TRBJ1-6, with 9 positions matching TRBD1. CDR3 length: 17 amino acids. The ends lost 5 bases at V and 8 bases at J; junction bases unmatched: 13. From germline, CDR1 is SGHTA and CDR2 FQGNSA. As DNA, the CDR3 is TGTGCCAGCAGCCCAACAGGGGGCGGCTGGGGGGATTCACCCCTCCACTTT. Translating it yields CASSPTGGGWGDSPLHF.

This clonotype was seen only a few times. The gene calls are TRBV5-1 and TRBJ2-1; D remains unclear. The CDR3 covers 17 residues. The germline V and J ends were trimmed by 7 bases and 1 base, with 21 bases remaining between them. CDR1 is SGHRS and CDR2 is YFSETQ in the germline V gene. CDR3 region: CASVAGAYPTSYNEQFF. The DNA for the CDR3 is TGCGCCAGCGTAGCCGGAGCCTACCCCACTTCCTACAATGAGCAGTTCTTC. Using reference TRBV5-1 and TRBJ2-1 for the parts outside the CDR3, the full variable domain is KAGVTQTPRYLIKTRGQQVTLSCSPISGHRSVSWYQQTPGQGLQFLFEYFSETQRNKGNFPGRFSGRQFSNSRSEMNVSTLELGDSALYLCASVAGAYPTSYNEQFFGPGTRLTVL.

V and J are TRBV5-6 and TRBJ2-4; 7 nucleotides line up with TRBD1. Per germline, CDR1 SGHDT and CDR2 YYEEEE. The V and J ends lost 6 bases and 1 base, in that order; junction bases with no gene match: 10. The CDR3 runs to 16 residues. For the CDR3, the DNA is TGTGCCAGCAACAGACAGGGAGAGAGGGCCAAAAACATTCAGTACTTC. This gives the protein CASNRQGERAKNIQYF.

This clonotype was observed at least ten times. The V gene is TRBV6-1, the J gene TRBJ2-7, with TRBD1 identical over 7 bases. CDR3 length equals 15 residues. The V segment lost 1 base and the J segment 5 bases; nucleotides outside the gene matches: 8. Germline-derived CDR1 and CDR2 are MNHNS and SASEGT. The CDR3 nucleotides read TGTGCCAGCAGTGAAGAAACAGGGGAAGAAGACGAGCAGTACTTC. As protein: CASSEETGEEDEQYF.

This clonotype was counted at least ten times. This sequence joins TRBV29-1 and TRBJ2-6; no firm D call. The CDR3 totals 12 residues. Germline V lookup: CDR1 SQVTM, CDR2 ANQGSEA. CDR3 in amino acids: CSADSGANVLTF. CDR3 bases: TGCAGTGCGGACTCTGGGGCCAACGTCCTGACTTTC. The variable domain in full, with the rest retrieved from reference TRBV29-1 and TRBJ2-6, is SAVISQKPSRDICQRGTSLTIQCQVDSQVTMMFWYRQQPGQSLTLIATANQGSEATYESGFVIDKFPISRPNLTFSTLTVSNMSPEDSSIYLCSADSGANVLTFGAGSRLTVL.

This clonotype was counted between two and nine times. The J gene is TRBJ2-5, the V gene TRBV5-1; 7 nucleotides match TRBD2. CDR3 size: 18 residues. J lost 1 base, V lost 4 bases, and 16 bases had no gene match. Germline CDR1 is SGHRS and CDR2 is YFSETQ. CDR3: CASSHGLGYGRTQETQYF. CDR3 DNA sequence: TGCGCCAGCAGCCACGGACTAGGCTATGGTAGGACCCAAGAGACCCAGTACTTC.

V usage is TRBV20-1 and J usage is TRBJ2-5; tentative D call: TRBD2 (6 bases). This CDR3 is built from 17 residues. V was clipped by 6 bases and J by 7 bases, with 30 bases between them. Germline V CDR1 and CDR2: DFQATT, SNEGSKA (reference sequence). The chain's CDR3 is CSANDGRREKGIGTQYF. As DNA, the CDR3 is TGCAGTGCGAATGACGGCCGACGGGAGAAGGGGATAGGGACCCAGTACTTC.

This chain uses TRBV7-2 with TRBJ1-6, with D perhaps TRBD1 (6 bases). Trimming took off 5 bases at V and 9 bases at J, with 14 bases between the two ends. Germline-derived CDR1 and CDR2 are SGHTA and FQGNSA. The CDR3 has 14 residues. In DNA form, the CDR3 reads TGTGCCAGCAGCCCGGACCCAGGGGTTTCACCCCTCCACTTT. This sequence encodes CASSPDPGVSPLHF.

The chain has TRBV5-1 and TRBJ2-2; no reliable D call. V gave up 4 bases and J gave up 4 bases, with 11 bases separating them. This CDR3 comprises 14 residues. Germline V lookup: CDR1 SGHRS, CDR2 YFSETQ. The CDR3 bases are TGCGCCAGCAGCCCGGATGGTGGCACCGGGGAGCTGTTTTTT. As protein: CASSPDGGTGELFF.

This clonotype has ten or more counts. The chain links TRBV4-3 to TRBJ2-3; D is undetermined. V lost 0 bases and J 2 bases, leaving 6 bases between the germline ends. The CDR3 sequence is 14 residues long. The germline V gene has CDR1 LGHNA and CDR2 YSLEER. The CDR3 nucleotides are TGCGCCAGCAGCCAAGATCAAGCCACAGATACGCAGTATTTT. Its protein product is CASSQDQATDTQYF.

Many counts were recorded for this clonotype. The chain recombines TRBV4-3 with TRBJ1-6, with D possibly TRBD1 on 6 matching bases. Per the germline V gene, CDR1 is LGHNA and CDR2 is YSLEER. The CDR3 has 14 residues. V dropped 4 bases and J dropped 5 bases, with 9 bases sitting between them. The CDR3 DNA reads TGCGCCAGCAGCCCTGGACAGAATAATTCACCCCTCCACTTT. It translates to CASSPGQNNSPLHF.

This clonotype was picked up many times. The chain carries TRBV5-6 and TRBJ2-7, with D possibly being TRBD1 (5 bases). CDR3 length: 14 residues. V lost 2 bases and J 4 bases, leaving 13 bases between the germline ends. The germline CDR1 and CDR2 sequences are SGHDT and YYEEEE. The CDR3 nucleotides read TGTGCCAGCAGCTTCAGCTTTACAGGTTACGAGCAGTACTTC. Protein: CASSFSFTGYEQYF. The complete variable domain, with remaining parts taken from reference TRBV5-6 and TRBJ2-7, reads DAGVTQSPTHLIKTRGQQVTLRCSPKSGHDTVSWYQQALGQGPQFIFQYYEEEERQRGNFPDRFSGHQFPNYSSELNVNALLLGDSALYLCASSFSFTGYEQYFGPGTRLTVT.

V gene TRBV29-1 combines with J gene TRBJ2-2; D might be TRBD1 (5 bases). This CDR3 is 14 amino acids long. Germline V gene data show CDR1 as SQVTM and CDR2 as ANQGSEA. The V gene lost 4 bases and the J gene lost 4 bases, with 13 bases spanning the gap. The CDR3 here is CSVGPRRVTGELFF. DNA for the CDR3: TGCAGCGTTGGGCCCCGCAGGGTCACCGGGGAGCTGTTTTTT.

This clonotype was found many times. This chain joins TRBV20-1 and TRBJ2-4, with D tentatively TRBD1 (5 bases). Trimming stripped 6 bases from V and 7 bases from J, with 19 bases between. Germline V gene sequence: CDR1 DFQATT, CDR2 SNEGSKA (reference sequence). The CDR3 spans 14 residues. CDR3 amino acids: CSALSGQGRNIQYF. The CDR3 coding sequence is TGCAGTGCCCTTTCTGGGCAGGGCCGGAACATTCAGTACTTC.

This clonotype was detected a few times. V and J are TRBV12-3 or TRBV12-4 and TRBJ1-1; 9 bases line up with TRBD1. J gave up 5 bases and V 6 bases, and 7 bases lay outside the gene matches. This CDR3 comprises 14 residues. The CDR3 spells CASSPMTGGTEAFF. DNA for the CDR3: TGTGCCAGCAGCCCTATGACAGGGGGAACTGAAGCTTTCTTT.

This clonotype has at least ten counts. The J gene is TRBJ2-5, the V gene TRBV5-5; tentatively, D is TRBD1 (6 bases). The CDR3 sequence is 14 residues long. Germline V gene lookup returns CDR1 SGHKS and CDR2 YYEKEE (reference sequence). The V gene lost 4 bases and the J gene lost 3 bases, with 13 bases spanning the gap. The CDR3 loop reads CASSPGQGKETQYF. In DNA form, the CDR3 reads TGTGCCAGCAGCCCCGGGCAGGGGAAAGAGACCCAGTACTTC.

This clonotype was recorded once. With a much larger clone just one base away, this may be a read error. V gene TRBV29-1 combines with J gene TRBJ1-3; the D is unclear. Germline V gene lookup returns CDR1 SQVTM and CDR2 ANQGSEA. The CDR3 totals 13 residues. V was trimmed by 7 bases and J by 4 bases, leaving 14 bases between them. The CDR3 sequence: CSAQELIGNTIYF. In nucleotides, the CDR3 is TGCAGCGCCCAAGAACTAATAGGAAACACCATATATTTT.

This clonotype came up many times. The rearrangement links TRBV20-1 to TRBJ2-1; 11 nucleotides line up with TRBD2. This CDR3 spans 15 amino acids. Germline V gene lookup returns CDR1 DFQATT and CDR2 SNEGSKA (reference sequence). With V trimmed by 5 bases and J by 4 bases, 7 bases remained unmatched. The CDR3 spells CSAPLAGGYYNEQFF. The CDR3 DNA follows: TGCAGTGCTCCGCTAGCGGGGGGCTATTACAATGAGCAGTTCTTC.

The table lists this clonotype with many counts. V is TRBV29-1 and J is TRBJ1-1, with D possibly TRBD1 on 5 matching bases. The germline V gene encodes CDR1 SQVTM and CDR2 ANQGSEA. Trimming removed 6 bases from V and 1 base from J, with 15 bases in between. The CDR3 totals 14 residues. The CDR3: CSVQGQQRNTEAFF. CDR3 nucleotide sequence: TGCAGCGTACAAGGACAACAGAGGAACACTGAAGCTTTCTTT.

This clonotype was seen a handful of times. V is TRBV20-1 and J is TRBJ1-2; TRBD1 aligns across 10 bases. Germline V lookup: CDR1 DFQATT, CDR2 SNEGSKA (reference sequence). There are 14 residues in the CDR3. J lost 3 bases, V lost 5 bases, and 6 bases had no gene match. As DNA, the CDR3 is TGCAGTGCTCCTGGGACAGGGGAGGACTATGGCTACACCTTC. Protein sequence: CSAPGTGEDYGYTF.

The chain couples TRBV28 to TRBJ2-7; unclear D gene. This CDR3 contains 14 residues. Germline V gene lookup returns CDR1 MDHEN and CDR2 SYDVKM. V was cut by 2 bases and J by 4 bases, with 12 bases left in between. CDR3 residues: CASSLRNNLYEQYV. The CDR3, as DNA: TGTGCCAGCAGTTTAAGGAACAACTTATACGAGCAGTACGTC.

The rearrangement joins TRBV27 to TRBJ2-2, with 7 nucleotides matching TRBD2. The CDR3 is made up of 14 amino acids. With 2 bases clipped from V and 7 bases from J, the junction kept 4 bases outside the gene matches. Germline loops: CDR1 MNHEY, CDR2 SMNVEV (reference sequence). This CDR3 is CASSLAREGGELFF. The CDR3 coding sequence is TGTGCCAGCAGTTTAGCCAGGGAGGGCGGGGAGCTGTTTTTT.

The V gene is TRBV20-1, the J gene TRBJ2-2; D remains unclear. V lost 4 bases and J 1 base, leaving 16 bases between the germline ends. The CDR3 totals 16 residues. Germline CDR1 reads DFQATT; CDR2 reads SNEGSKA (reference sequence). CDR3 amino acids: CSATPPAPLNTGELFF. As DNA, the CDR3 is TGCAGTGCTACCCCTCCGGCTCCCTTGAACACCGGGGAGCTGTTTTTT.

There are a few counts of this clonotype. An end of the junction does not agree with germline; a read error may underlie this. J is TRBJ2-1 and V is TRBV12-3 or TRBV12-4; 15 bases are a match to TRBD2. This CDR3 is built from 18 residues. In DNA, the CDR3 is TGTGCCAGCAGATTAGGGACTAGCGGGGGGTGGGGAAACAATGAGCAGTTCTTC. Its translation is CASRLGTSGGWGNNEQFF.

The CDR3 region is CASSPPTGERNEQFF. For the CDR3, the DNA is TGTGCCAGCAGCCCGCCGACAGGGGAAAGAAATGAGCAGTTCTTC. The chain couples TRBV4-2 to TRBJ2-1; 8 bases are a match to TRBD1. The J segment lost 7 bases and the V segment lost 4 bases, leaving 9 bases of the junction unmatched. This CDR3 spans 15 amino acids. Looked up from germline, CDR1 is LGHNA and CDR2 is YNFKEQ.

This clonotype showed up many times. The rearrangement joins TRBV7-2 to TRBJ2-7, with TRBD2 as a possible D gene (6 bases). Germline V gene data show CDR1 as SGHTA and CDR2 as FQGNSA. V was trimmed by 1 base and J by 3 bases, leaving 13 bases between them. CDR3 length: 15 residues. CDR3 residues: CASSLEAGRSYEQYF. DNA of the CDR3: TGTGCCAGCAGCTTAGAAGCGGGCAGAAGCTACGAGCAGTACTTC.

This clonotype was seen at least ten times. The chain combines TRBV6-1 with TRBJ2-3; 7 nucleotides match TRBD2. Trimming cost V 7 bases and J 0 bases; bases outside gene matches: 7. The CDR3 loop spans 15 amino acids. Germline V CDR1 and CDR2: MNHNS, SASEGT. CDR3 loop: CASIPRRGSTDTQYF. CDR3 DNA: TGTGCCAGCATTCCCCGGCGGGGGAGCACAGATACGCAGTATTTT.